Listed here is a single T cell receptor beta chain. The target antigen is unknown. Since a much larger clone is just one base distant, this may be a read error. This sample is part of a study of T cells in Graves' hyperthyroidism and ophthalmopathy. Study-wide results and limits: Clonotypes that were expanded in thyroid above 0.001 mostly appeared in blood too. A model of 13 V-J features distinguished ophthalmopathy from stable hyperthyroidism.

Patients with ophthalmopathy all had a Clinical Activity Score of at least 3, a NOSPECS grade of at least 4 and duration under 3 months. Amplification yielded TCR beta CDR3 regions, with RNA transcripts as the source. RT-PCR in the first round (using the HTBI primer set) targeted the TCR CDR3. TCRdb reanalysed the multiplex PCR reads using MiXCR and keeps one entry per CDR3 protein. This sample yields approximately 300,000 distinct CDR3 sequences, of which about a sixth are seen a single time; roughly 50% belongs to the top ten. Germline-derived CDR1 and CDR2 are MNHNS and SASEGT. CDR3 length equals 13 residues.

The source is a woman aged 60-75 years with Graves' ophthalmopathy. This chain connects TRBV6-1 to TRBJ1-1; 8 bases are a match to TRBD1. Sequenced: blood. The CDR3 DNA sequence: TGTGCCAGCAGCCAGGGGGCACACACTGAAGCTCTCTTT. Protein sequence: CASSQGAHTEALF.